This T cell receptor beta chain stems from a study of shared T cell receptors in the human thymus. Some clones are missing from TCRdb's copy, which holds only in-frame ones; the method was immunoSEQ multiplex PCR. Here the sample spans roughly 410,000 clones, over 90% being singletons. The sample was thymocytes. The source is a human donor.

The CDR3: CASSYSSGEGNQPQHF. The CDR3 nucleotides read TGTGCCAGCAGTTACTCGAGCGGGGAGGGGAATCAGCCCCAGCATTTT. The rearrangement uses TRBV6-6 and TRBJ1-5, with D maybe TRBD1 (5 bases). There are 16 residues in the CDR3. Trimming left V 0 bases short and J 4 bases short, with 13 bases between. Germline V gene lookup returns CDR1 MNHNY and CDR2 SVGAGI (reference sequence).